The 24 T cell receptor beta chains below all came from one sample that was sequenced in a study of T cells in Graves' hyperthyroidism and ophthalmopathy. RNA transcripts yielded amplified TCR beta CDR3 regions. First-round RT-PCR of the TCR CDR3 relied on the HTBI primer set. TCRdb processed the multiplex PCR reads anew with MiXCR; each CDR3 protein has one entry. The table records about 610,000 distinct CDR3 sequences, roughly 15% of them present only once. The material sequenced was blood. These receptors came from a woman between 40 and 55 years old with Graves' ophthalmopathy.

This clonotype was recorded at least ten times. This chain uses TRBV28 with TRBJ1-5; no reliable D call. V gave up 3 bases and J gave up 1 base, with 13 bases separating them. This CDR3 comprises 16 residues. Germline V CDR1 and CDR2: MDHEN, SYDVKM. DNA of the CDR3: TGTGCCAGCAGTTTCACCTCATACGACAGCAATCAGCCCCAGCATTTT. This translates into CASSFTSYDSNQPQHF. The full variable domain, completed using reference TRBV28 and TRBJ1-5, is DVKVTQSSRYLVKRTGEKVFLECVQDMDHENMFWYRQDPGLGLRLIYFSYDVKMKEKGDIPEGYSVSREKKERFSLILESASTNQTSMYLCASSFTSYDSNQPQHFGDGTRLSIL.

This clonotype showed up many times. The CDR3 nucleotides are TGTGCCACCAGCAGAGTTCCCAGGAAAAACATTCAGTACTTC. This gives the protein CATSRVPRKNIQYF. The J gene is TRBJ2-4, the V gene TRBV15; D gene ambiguous. Germline assignment: CDR1 LNHNV and CDR2 YYDKDF (reference sequence). Trimming shortened V by 1 base and J by 4 bases, and 8 bases separated the two germline ends. CDR3 length: 14 amino acids.

This clonotype was seen a few times. This chain links TRBV11-2 with TRBJ2-2; D unclear. The V gene lost 2 bases and the J gene lost 0 bases, with 13 bases spanning the gap. The CDR3 covers 17 residues. Germline-derived CDR1 and CDR2 are SGHAT and FQNNGV. The CDR3 reads CASSLFYRGTNTGELFF. The CDR3 DNA is TGTGCCAGCAGCTTATTTTATCGCGGTACGAACACCGGGGAGCTGTTTTTT.

The rearrangement joins TRBV6-1 to TRBJ1-2; D unclear. V was shortened by 5 bases and J by 6 bases, with 13 bases between the two germline ends. The CDR3 consists of 13 residues. Per the germline V gene, CDR1 is MNHNS and CDR2 is SASEGT. CDR3 sequence reads: CASSLTPWDGYTF. The CDR3 DNA reads as TGTGCCAGCAGTCTGACACCCTGGGATGGCTACACCTTC.

This clonotype was detected ten times or more. The CDR3 region has the DNA TGTGCCAGCAGCCTGGGCGTTATTGGTGGCTACACCTTC. Its translation: CASSLGVIGGYTF. The chain links TRBV28 to TRBJ1-2, with unresolved D. The CDR3 runs 13 residues. Germline assignment: CDR1 MDHEN and CDR2 SYDVKM. Trimming left V 6 bases short and J 7 bases short, with 15 bases between.

The sample holds many counts of this clonotype. The J gene is TRBJ2-2, the V gene TRBV28; 8 positions agree with TRBD2. CDR3 length equals 16 residues. The germline CDR1 and CDR2 sequences are MDHEN and SYDVKM. V trimming: 4 bases; J trimming: 0 bases; junction bases outside the gene matches: 4. The chain's CDR3 is CASSYSGIANTGELFF. DNA of the CDR3: TGTGCCAGCAGTTATAGCGGGATCGCGAACACCGGGGAGCTGTTTTTT.

This clonotype has at least ten counts. The gene calls are TRBV7-2 and TRBJ1-2; 12 bases agree with TRBD1. This CDR3 contains 15 residues. Germline V lookup: CDR1 SGHTA, CDR2 FQGNSA. Trimming took 5 bases from V and 7 from J; bases not matched to a gene: 8. CDR3 sequence (DNA): TGTGCCAGCAGCACTCGGGACAGGGGGCTAGGTGGCTACACCTTC. It encodes CASSTRDRGLGGYTF.

The CDR3 DNA reads TGTGCCAGCAGAGACGGGACTACGATATACGAGCAGTACTTC. Protein: CASRDGTTIYEQYF. This chain links TRBV6-1 with TRBJ2-7; 7 bases agree with TRBD2. Germline-derived CDR1 and CDR2 are MNHNS and SASEGT. This CDR3 is 14 amino acids long. J gave up 4 bases and V 6 bases, and 9 bases lay outside the gene matches.

This clonotype appeared many times. The chain is built from TRBV28 and TRBJ2-7; possible D gene TRBD1, 5 bases. The germline V gene has CDR1 MDHEN and CDR2 SYDVKM. The CDR3 has 12 amino acids. The ends were cut back, 10 bases at V and 3 bases at J, with 13 bases in the middle. This chain's CDR3 is CATGPSGYEQYF. CDR3 nucleotides: TGTGCCACAGGGCCGTCAGGCTACGAGCAGTACTTC.

The J gene is TRBJ2-5, the V gene TRBV5-5; D is unresolved. Germline V CDR1 and CDR2: SGHKS, YYEKEE (reference sequence). The V gene lost 4 bases and the J gene lost 6 bases, with 13 bases spanning the gap. This CDR3 is built from 13 residues. CDR3: CASSMFQLQTQYF. CDR3 coding DNA: TGTGCCAGCAGCATGTTCCAGCTGCAGACCCAGTACTTC.

V usage is TRBV29-1 and J usage is TRBJ1-2; TRBD1 might be the D (5 bases). The CDR3 length is 14 residues. V was pared by 7 bases and J by 4 bases, with 19 bases between. Germline assignment: CDR1 SQVTM and CDR2 ANQGSEA. The chain's CDR3 is CSALSLGGSYGYTF. The CDR3 nucleotides read TGCAGCGCCCTCAGTCTGGGGGGGTCCTATGGCTACACCTTC.

V gene TRBV12-3 or TRBV12-4 combines with J gene TRBJ1-1; D unresolved. The V end lost 6 bases, the J end lost 9 bases, and 11 bases lay between the germline ends. The CDR3 runs 11 residues. The CDR3, as DNA: TGTGCCAGCAGCTTACCCGACCAAGCTTTCTTT. It is translated as CASSLPDQAFF.

This clonotype appeared many times. This sequence joins TRBV28 and TRBJ1-5, with 10 bases aligning to TRBD1. CDR3 size: 14 residues. Looked up from germline, CDR1 is MDHEN and CDR2 is SYDVKM. Germline trimming cut 3 bases from V and 6 bases from J; bases unmatched to any gene: 2. The CDR3 here is CASSFGTGVQPQHF. For the CDR3, the DNA is TGTGCCAGCAGTTTTGGGACAGGGGTTCAGCCCCAGCATTTT.

This clonotype has a count of ten or more. This chain links TRBV6-1 with TRBJ2-2; D is perhaps TRBD1 or TRBD2 (5 bases each). The germline CDR1 and CDR2 sequences are MNHNS and SASEGT. The CDR3 is made up of 15 amino acids. Trimming took off 5 bases at V and 0 bases at J, with 10 bases between the two ends. Written as DNA, the CDR3 is TGTGCCAGCAGTAGGGGACCCGCGAACACCGGGGAGCTGTTTTTT. Translating gives CASSRGPANTGELFF.

This clonotype was found many times. The V call is TRBV20-1, the J call TRBJ1-1; TRBD1 is a possible D gene (6 bases). The CDR3 loop spans 13 amino acids. Per the germline V gene, CDR1 is DFQATT and CDR2 is SNEGSKA (reference sequence). Trimming removed 3 bases from V and 6 bases from J, with 14 bases in between. CDR3 amino acids: CSASHTGTAEAFF. The CDR3 DNA reads as TGCAGTGCTAGCCATACAGGGACGGCTGAAGCTTTCTTT.

J is TRBJ1-2 and V is TRBV7-8; TRBD1 might be the D (5 bases). Germline CDR1 is SGHVS and CDR2 is FQNEAQ. This CDR3 is built from 13 residues. Trimming stripped 6 bases from V and 6 bases from J, with 14 bases between. The DNA for the CDR3 is TGTGCCAGCAGATACCCAGGGTCCCATGGCTACACCTTC. Translated, it gives CASRYPGSHGYTF. Together with reference TRBV7-8 and TRBJ1-2, the CDR3 gives the full variable domain: GAGVSQSPRYKVAKRGQDVALRCDPISGHVSLFWYQQALGQGPEFLTYFQNEAQLDKSGLPSDRFFAERPEGSVSTLKIQRTQQEDSAVYLCASRYPGSHGYTFGSGTRLTVV.

This chain joins TRBV20-1 and TRBJ1-5; 9 bases are shared with TRBD1. The length of the CDR3 is 14 residues. After removal of 5 bases from V and 3 bases from J, the junction contained 5 bases not matched to a gene. The germline V gene encodes CDR1 DFQATT and CDR2 SNEGSKA (reference sequence). The CDR3 nucleotides read TGCAGTGCTGCTACAGGGGGCGACAATCAGCCCCAGCATTTT. This translates into CSAATGGDNQPQHF.

This clonotype was recorded many times. The genes are TRBV11-3 and TRBJ2-5; D is perhaps TRBD2 (6 bases). With 5 bases removed from V and 5 bases from J, the gap between germline ends came to 18 bases. Germline CDR1 SGHNT, CDR2 YENEEA. The CDR3 is 15 amino acids. CDR3 protein: CASSPSPGSGETQYF. CDR3 coding DNA: TGTGCCAGCAGCCCCTCCCCAGGGAGCGGGGAGACCCAGTACTTC.

The CDR3 is CASDPPFSTSGTGELFF. The CDR3 DNA reads as TGTGCCAGCGATCCGCCTTTCTCAACCTCGGGCACCGGGGAGCTGTTTTTT. The rearrangement joins TRBV25-1 to TRBJ2-2; D remains ambiguous. Germline lookup yields CDR1 MGHDK and CDR2 SYGVNS. The V end was cut by 8 bases, the J end by 4 bases, with 23 bases between. The CDR3 is made up of 17 amino acids.

This clonotype was recorded many times. The chain has TRBV28 and TRBJ2-7; D unresolved. Deletions cut 1 base from V and 4 bases from J, with 8 bases between. This CDR3 is 13 amino acids long. Germline assignment: CDR1 MDHEN and CDR2 SYDVKM. The CDR3 DNA reads TGTGCCAGCAGTTTATATTCTGGGTACGAGCAGTACTTC. Its protein is CASSLYSGYEQYF.

The chain combines TRBV12-3 or TRBV12-4 with TRBJ1-2, with D tentatively TRBD1 (5 bases). This CDR3 is built from 14 residues. V lost 3 bases, J lost 6 bases, and 14 bases lay in between. The CDR3 here is CASSFRRGANGYTF. The DNA of the CDR3 is TGTGCCAGCAGTTTCCGACGGGGCGCGAATGGCTACACCTTC.

This clonotype was observed at least ten times. V usage is TRBV6-5 and J usage is TRBJ2-7, with TRBD1 matching over 8 bases. The CDR3 covers 15 residues. CDR1 MNHEY and CDR2 SVGAGI come from the germline V gene. Trimming at V came to 2 bases and at J to 5 bases, leaving 8 bases not matched to a gene. The CDR3, as DNA: TGTGCCAGCAGTTACACCCGGGCGGGACAGGACGAGCAGTACTTC. Amino acids: CASSYTRAGQDEQYF.

The chain is built from TRBV27 and TRBJ2-7; D perhaps matches TRBD2 (7 bases). The CDR3 runs 14 residues. V lost 4 bases and J lost 4, with 14 bases in between. Looked up from germline, CDR1 is MNHEY and CDR2 is SMNVEV (reference sequence). The CDR3 sequence is CASSSFRGGYEQYF. The CDR3 DNA sequence: TGTGCCAGCAGTTCCTTCAGGGGAGGGTACGAGCAGTACTTC.

This clonotype occurred a few times. This chain links TRBV30 with TRBJ2-4, with TRBD1 matching 10 bases. The CDR3 has 14 amino acids. Germline CDR1 GTSNPN, CDR2 SVGIG (reference sequence). The ends lost 0 bases at V and 8 bases at J; junction bases unmatched: 4. The DNA for the CDR3 is TGTGCCTGGAGTGTGAGACAGGGGGCCGACATTCAGTACTTC. Translated: CAWSVRQGADIQYF.